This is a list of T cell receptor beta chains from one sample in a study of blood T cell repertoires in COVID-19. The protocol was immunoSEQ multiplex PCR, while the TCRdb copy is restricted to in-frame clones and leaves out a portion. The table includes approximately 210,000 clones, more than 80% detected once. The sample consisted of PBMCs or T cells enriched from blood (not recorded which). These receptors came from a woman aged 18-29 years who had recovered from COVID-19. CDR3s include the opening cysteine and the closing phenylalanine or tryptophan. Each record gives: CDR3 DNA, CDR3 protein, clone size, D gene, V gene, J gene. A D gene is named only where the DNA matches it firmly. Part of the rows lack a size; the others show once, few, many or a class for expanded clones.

TGCGCCAGCAGCCTAACCACAGATACGCAGTATTTT,CASSLTTDTQYF,-,-,TRBV5-1,TRBJ2-3
TGTGCCAGCAGCTTGGGGGCAATAAGCCTTATCTATGGCTACACCTTC,CASSLGAISLIYGYTF,-,-,TRBV7-9,TRBJ1-2
TGTGCCAGCAGCCTGGACAGGGGACCCTACGAGCAGTACTTC,CASSLDRGPYEQYF,-,TRBD1,TRBV11-2,TRBJ2-7
TGTGCCTGGAGTGTCCCCCCAGGTGGTGGCTACACCTTC,CAWSVPPGGGYTF,-,-,TRBV30,TRBJ1-2
TGTGCCTGGACGCTACCCGACAGGGTGACCTCCTACGAGCAGTACTTC,CAWTLPDRVTSYEQYF,-,TRBD1,TRBV30,TRBJ2-7
TGTGCCAGCTCACCACCTAGTTCGGGGGGGTTCGGTTCCTACAATGAGCAGTTCTTC,CASSPPSSGGFGSYNEQFF,-,TRBD2,TRBV18,TRBJ2-1
TGTGCCAGCAGCGCGGGACAGGGCAGTGTGTGGCGTTCACCCCTCCACTTT,CASSAGQGSVWRSPLHF,-,TRBD1,TRBV5-6,TRBJ1-6
TGCGCCAGCAGCCAACTCGGACACTTCAATCAGCCCCAGCATTTT,CASSQLGHFNQPQHF,few,-,TRBV4-1,TRBJ1-5
TGTGCCAGCAGTTCCTCCGGGACAGGGGGCATTAGTGGCTACACCTTC,CASSSSGTGGISGYTF,-,TRBD1,TRBV27,TRBJ1-2
TGTGCCAGCAGCCACAGGGGTAACACTGAAGCTTTCTTT,CASSHRGNTEAFF,once,TRBD1,TRBV28,TRBJ1-1
TGTGCCAGCAGCTTAATTAGAGGGGGCCGAGAGACCCAGTACTTC,CASSLIRGGRETQYF,-,TRBD1,TRBV7-3,TRBJ2-5
TGTGCCAGCAGCCCATTGACAGGGACCAATTCACCCCTCCACTTT,CASSPLTGTNSPLHF,-,TRBD1,TRBV3-1/TRBV3-2,TRBJ1-6
TGTGCCAGCACCAGCACAGGGGCGGGATCCTACGAGCAGTACTTC,CASTSTGAGSYEQYF,-,-,TRBV27,TRBJ2-7
TGCGCCAGCAGCTTGCTCGCCAGGGATAGTGAGCAGTTCTTC,CASSLLARDSEQFF,once,-,TRBV5-1,TRBJ2-1
TGTGCCAGCAGCCAAGACCTACAGGGATACAATCAGCCCCAGCATTTT,CASSQDLQGYNQPQHF,few,-,TRBV4-2,TRBJ1-5
TGTGCCAGCAGTTACCATTCCAGGGGCAGCAGCTCCTATAATTCACCCCTCCACTTT,CASSYHSRGSSSYNSPLHF,-,-,TRBV27,TRBJ1-6
TGTGCCAGCAGTGAAGCGGCGGGCAGGGGGACCTATGGCTACACCTTC,CASSEAAGRGTYGYTF,-,TRBD1,TRBV6-1,TRBJ1-2
TGTGCCAGTAGACCCCGACAGGGGAAGGATGAGCAGTTCTTC,CASRPRQGKDEQFF,-,TRBD1,TRBV19,TRBJ2-1
TGTGCCAGCAGCTTGGAAAATATCAGAAGGGGTGGCACTGAAGCTTTCTTT,CASSLENIRRGGTEAFF,-,-,TRBV5-6,TRBJ1-1
TGTGCCAGCAGCGTAGAACCCCAGGCGTTCCAGACCTACGAGCAGTACTTC,CASSVEPQAFQTYEQYF,-,-,TRBV9,TRBJ2-7
TGTGCCAGCAGCGTGGGGACAGGGGGGAATAACGAGCAGTACTTC,CASSVGTGGNNEQYF,-,TRBD1,TRBV9,TRBJ2-7
TGTGCCAGCAGTTTGAGGGGGCTCTGGGATGGCTACACCTTC,CASSLRGLWDGYTF,-,TRBD1,TRBV27,TRBJ1-2
TGTGCCAGCAACTACCGCGAACAGGGCGGTAGCTATGGCTACACCTTC,CASNYREQGGSYGYTF,-,-,TRBV5-6,TRBJ1-2
TGCAGCGTTGCGCGGGCAGCGTCCTACGAGCAGTACTTC,CSVARAASYEQYF,-,-,TRBV29-1,TRBJ2-7
TGTGCCTGGAAGGACAGGGAAAGCAAAAACATTCAGTACTTC,CAWKDRESKNIQYF,-,TRBD1,TRBV30,TRBJ2-4
TGTGCCAGCAGCGTCAGACTAGCGGGGGAGAGCAATGAGCAGTTCTTC,CASSVRLAGESNEQFF,once,TRBD2,TRBV9,TRBJ2-1
TGTGCCAGCAGCCGGGACAGGCATTCTGGCTACACCTTC,CASSRDRHSGYTF,-,TRBD1,TRBV3-1/TRBV3-2,TRBJ1-2
TGTGCCAGTACCCTCCTCTCAGGGGTCACTGAAGCTTTCTTT,CASTLLSGVTEAFF,few,-,TRBV19,TRBJ1-1
TGTGCCAGCAGCTTCTTTACGAACACCGGGGAGCTGTTTTTT,CASSFFTNTGELFF,-,-,TRBV7-2,TRBJ2-2
TGTGCCATCAGTGCATCCACTAAGACAGGGGGCGGGACTGAAGCTTTCTTT,CAISASTKTGGGTEAFF,-,TRBD1,TRBV10-3,TRBJ1-1
TGTGCCAGCAGCGCGCGGGACAGGGGGCTGACTGAAGCTTTCTTT,CASSARDRGLTEAFF,many,TRBD1,TRBV9,TRBJ1-1
TGTGCCAGCAGCATAGACAGGGGCGAGTCCTATAATTCACCCCTCCACTTT,CASSIDRGESYNSPLHF,-,TRBD1,TRBV7-9,TRBJ1-6
TGTGCCAGCAGTTTAAGGTCAGGGAACCACGAGCAGTACTTC,CASSLRSGNHEQYF,few,-,TRBV27,TRBJ2-7
TGTGCCAGTAGTGGGAGGAGACAAAAAAGCAATCAGCCCCAGCATTTT,CASSGRRQKSNQPQHF,-,-,TRBV19,TRBJ1-5
TGCGCCAGCAGCTTGCAGGGGTCCGAGGGCTATGGCTACACCTTC,CASSLQGSEGYGYTF,-,-,TRBV5-1,TRBJ1-2
TGCAGTGCTAGTGGCGGGGGGCTATTTACCTACGAGCAGTACTTC,CSASGGGLFTYEQYF,-,TRBD2,TRBV20-1,TRBJ2-7
TGTGCCAGCAGCTTAAGGCTAGCGGGGTCCACCTCGGGGGACTTC,CASSLRLAGSTSGDF,-,TRBD2,TRBV11-1,TRBJ2-7
TGTGCCAGCACTGAATATGGGCAAGGGGGCGGCACCGGGGAGCTGTTTTTT,CASTEYGQGGGTGELFF,-,TRBD1,TRBV2,TRBJ2-2
TGCAGCGGGCTTCCTCTAGGAGGCCATACGCAGTATTTT,CSGLPLGGHTQYF,-,-,TRBV29-1,TRBJ2-3
TGTGCCAGCAGCGTAGTATCCGGGGAGCTGTTTTTT,CASSVVSGELFF,-,-,TRBV9,TRBJ2-2
TGTGCCACCAGCACCGGGACAGGGAACACCGGGGAGCTGTTTTTT,CATSTGTGNTGELFF,-,TRBD1,TRBV15,TRBJ2-2
TGTGCCAGTAGTCTTACAGGACAGGGACGTTATTCACCCCTCCACTTT,CASSLTGQGRYSPLHF,-,TRBD1,TRBV19,TRBJ1-6
TGTGCCAGCAGCTTAGCAGGGATGGGAAACACCATATATTTT,CASSLAGMGNTIYF,-,-,TRBV11-2,TRBJ1-3